A single sample gave rise to the 24 T cell receptor beta chains below, sequenced in a study of response to subunit inactivated influenza vaccine. TCRdb re-called the RT-PCR reads with MiXCR, one entry per CDR3 protein. The table lists some 520,000 distinct CDR3 sequences, about 15% of them singletons, with 3% in the top ten. The source material was CD4+ T cells sorted from PBMCs, sampled around 2 years after vaccination. The receptors shown here come from a man aged 50-75 years who received an inactivated influenza vaccine.

This clonotype was observed a handful of times. CDR3 region: CASSLYGGTNEKLFF. The CDR3 nucleotides read TGTGCCAGCAGCTTATACGGGGGAACTAATGAAAAACTGTTTTTT. The chain is built from TRBV7-2 and TRBJ1-4, with D possibly being TRBD1 (5 bases). Germline CDR1 and CDR2: SGHTA and FQGNSA. Trimming removed 2 bases at V and 1 base at J, with 8 bases between. The CDR3 contains 15 residues.

In its sample, this clonotype was seen a few times. V gene TRBV3-1 combines with J gene TRBJ1-4; 7 nucleotides agree with TRBD1. With 1 base clipped from V and 4 bases from J, the junction kept 3 bases outside the gene matches. The CDR3 extends over 15 amino acids. Germline V gene data show CDR1 as LGHDT and CDR2 as YNNKEL (reference sequence). Here the CDR3 reads CASSQGAGGNEKLFF. CDR3 in DNA: TGTGCCAGCAGCCAAGGCGCAGGGGGTAATGAAAAACTGTTTTTT.

This clonotype was found a few times. The V gene is TRBV20-1, the J gene TRBJ2-5, with TRBD1 as a possible D gene (5 bases). Trimming took 1 base from V and 5 from J, leaving 14 bases between them. The CDR3 length is 14 residues. Germline CDR1 DFQATT, CDR2 SNEGSKA (reference sequence). The CDR3 is CSARGQGPKETQYF. Written as DNA, the CDR3 is TGCAGTGCTAGAGGTCAGGGCCCCAAGGAGACCCAGTACTTC.

This clonotype showed up many times. This chain links TRBV10-3 with TRBJ2-1; 7 bases fit TRBD1. The germline gives CDR1 ENHRY, CDR2 SYGVKD. V gave up 5 bases and J gave up 2 bases; unmatched junction bases: 3. The CDR3 length is 14 residues. CDR3 DNA sequence: TGTGCCATCAGTAGACAGGGCGCCTACAATGAGCAGTTCTTC. Amino acids: CAISRQGAYNEQFF.

This clonotype was counted many times. J is TRBJ2-5 and V is TRBV29-1, with 7 bases matching TRBD2. This CDR3 is 12 amino acids long. Per germline, CDR1 SQVTM and CDR2 ANQGSEA. V was clipped by 6 bases and J by 2 bases; unmatched bases: 3. The CDR3 DNA reads as TGCAGCGTCAGGGAGGGTCAAGAGACCCAGTACTTC. Its translation: CSVREGQETQYF.

This clonotype was observed at least ten times. The V and J genes are TRBV18 and TRBJ2-7; tentative D call: TRBD1 (6 bases). The length of the CDR3 is 12 residues. V shed 3 bases and J shed 5 bases, with 8 bases lying between them. In germline, CDR1 is KGHSH, CDR2 LQKENI. The CDR3 sequence: CASSPYRDEQYF. Here the CDR3 DNA reads TGTGCCAGCTCACCGTACAGGGACGAGCAGTACTTC.

V and J are TRBV7-2 and TRBJ2-3; 7 nucleotides line up with TRBD1. Losses at the gene ends were 5 bases for V and 3 bases for J; bases not matched to a gene: 5. The CDR3 contains 14 residues. Germline CDR1 reads SGHTA; CDR2 reads FQGNSA. CDR3 residues: CASSLSRGTDTQYF. The CDR3 region has the DNA TGTGCCAGCAGCCTAAGCAGGGGGACAGATACGCAGTATTTT.

This chain links TRBV15 with TRBJ2-2, with 7 bases that match TRBD2. Unmatched junction bases numbered 8, after V lost 10 bases and J lost 3 bases. CDR3 length: 14 amino acids. Germline V gene sequence: CDR1 LNHNV, CDR2 YYDKDF (reference sequence). In DNA form, the CDR3 reads TGTGCCAGCACCGGGACTATGGACACCGGGGAGCTGTTTTTT. It is translated as CASTGTMDTGELFF.

V gene TRBV5-1 combines with J gene TRBJ2-7, with D possibly being TRBD1 (6 bases). The CDR3 covers 17 residues. V was clipped by 2 bases and J by 0 bases, with 18 bases between them. Germline CDR1 SGHRS, CDR2 YFSETQ. The CDR3 here is CASSFGTLITSSYEQYF. The CDR3 bases are TGCGCCAGCAGCTTCGGGACACTTATTACAAGCTCCTACGAGCAGTACTTC.

This clonotype showed up just a few times. The chain has TRBV20-1 and TRBJ2-1; D is possibly TRBD2 (6 bases). The germline gives CDR1 DFQATT, CDR2 SNEGSKA (reference sequence). The V end was cut by 1 base, the J end by 6 bases, with 13 bases between. This CDR3 is built from 14 residues. CDR3 protein: CSARGELGGNEQFF. The DNA of the CDR3 is TGCAGTGCTAGAGGGGAGCTCGGGGGCAATGAGCAGTTCTTC.

The CDR3 is CSALMGQGGNQPQHF. In DNA, the CDR3 is TGCAGCGCCTTGATGGGACAGGGAGGGAATCAGCCCCAGCATTTT. The genes are TRBV29-1 and TRBJ1-5; TRBD1 aligns across 9 bases. The V gene's germline CDR1 is SQVTM and CDR2 ANQGSEA. J gave up 4 bases and V 7 bases, and 11 bases lay outside the gene matches. This CDR3 comprises 15 residues.

The rearrangement uses TRBV5-1 and TRBJ1-1; D unclear. V gave up 4 bases and J gave up 1 base, with 11 bases separating them. The CDR3 length is 14 residues. The germline gives CDR1 SGHRS, CDR2 YFSETQ. DNA for the CDR3: TGCGCCAGCAGCACAGAATACGGGAACACTGAAGCTTTCTTT. This translates into CASSTEYGNTEAFF. The entire variable domain, with the rest obtained from reference TRBV5-1 and TRBJ1-1, is as follows: KAGVTQTPRYLIKTRGQQVTLSCSPISGHRSVSWYQQTPGQGLQFLFEYFSETQRNKGNFPGRFSGRQFSNSRSEMNVSTLELGDSALYLCASSTEYGNTEAFFGQGTRLTVV.

The chain has TRBV5-1 and TRBJ2-5; 10 bases match TRBD1. Germline V gene data show CDR1 as SGHRS and CDR2 as YFSETQ. V trimming: 2 bases; J trimming: 4 bases; junction bases outside the gene matches: 5. This CDR3 region has 15 residues. The CDR3 sequence: CASSFDRGRGETQYF. The CDR3 DNA is TGCGCCAGCAGCTTTGACAGGGGGCGCGGAGAGACCCAGTACTTC.

Comments on this clonotype: This sequence may be a read error, since a much larger clone differs from it by one base. Since the CDR3 does not end with the conserved phenylalanine or tryptophan, this likely comes from a read error. This sequence joins TRBV12-3 or TRBV12-4 and TRBJ2-7, with D possibly TRBD1 on 7 matching bases. V lost 5 bases and J 5 bases, leaving 19 bases between the germline ends. The CDR3 length is 15 residues. The chain's CDR3 is CASSPGGLGGHEQYL. The CDR3 DNA reads as TGTGCCAGCAGTCCAGGGGGGTTGGGGGGCCACGAGCAGTACTTG.

This clonotype was counted a few times. The chain couples TRBV5-1 to TRBJ1-6; the match to TRBD1 covers 9 bases. CDR3 length: 16 residues. Unmatched junction bases numbered 8, after V lost 5 bases and J lost 5 bases. Germline assignment: CDR1 SGHRS and CDR2 YFSETQ. CDR3 loop: CASRSRQGENNSPLHF. The CDR3 DNA is TGCGCCAGCAGAAGCAGACAGGGGGAAAATAATTCACCCCTCCACTTT. Looking up the rest from reference TRBV5-1 and TRBJ1-6 gives the full variable domain: KAGVTQTPRYLIKTRGQQVTLSCSPISGHRSVSWYQQTPGQGLQFLFEYFSETQRNKGNFPGRFSGRQFSNSRSEMNVSTLELGDSALYLCASRSRQGENNSPLHFGNGTRLTVT.

There are many counts of this clonotype. The chain recombines TRBV18 with TRBJ2-7; no clear D gene. Germline assignment: CDR1 KGHSH and CDR2 LQKENI. The V end was cut by 3 bases, the J end by 0 bases, with 12 bases between. The CDR3 consists of 15 residues. The CDR3 region is CASSPAGRPSYEQYF. For the CDR3, the DNA is TGTGCCAGCTCACCGGCCGGCAGACCCTCCTACGAGCAGTACTTC.

The sample holds a few counts of this clonotype. The V call is TRBV12-3 or TRBV12-4, the J call TRBJ2-1; 7 bases map to TRBD2. Germline trimming cut 3 bases from V and 7 bases from J; bases unmatched to any gene: 6. CDR3 length: 14 amino acids. CDR3 residues: CASSFGGSGNEQFF. As DNA, the CDR3 is TGTGCCAGCAGTTTCGGCGGGAGCGGGAATGAGCAGTTCTTC.

The chain's CDR3 is CASTSSQGGNQPQHF. CDR3 DNA: TGTGCCAGCACCTCGTCACAGGGTGGCAATCAGCCCCAGCATTTT. The chain is built from TRBV12-3 or TRBV12-4 and TRBJ1-5, with a tentative D call TRBD1 (6 bases). Trimming took 7 bases from V and 2 from J, leaving 15 bases between them. This CDR3 has 15 amino acids.

The chain uses TRBV3-1 and TRBJ2-2; 10 bases agree with TRBD2. The CDR3 is 17 residues long. The trim removed 1 base at V and 5 bases at J, leaving 7 bases unmatched. Per germline, CDR1 LGHDT and CDR2 YNNKEL (reference sequence). The CDR3: CASSQAWASGSTGELFF. CDR3 coding DNA: TGTGCCAGCAGCCAAGCTTGGGCTAGCGGGAGTACCGGGGAGCTGTTTTTT.

The V and J genes are TRBV28 and TRBJ1-5; possible D gene TRBD1, 6 bases. V shed 3 bases and J shed 4 bases, with 13 bases lying between them. Germline assignment: CDR1 MDHEN and CDR2 SYDVKM. The CDR3 spans 15 residues. The CDR3 DNA follows: TGTGCCAGCAGTTTCCAGGGGACCCAAAATCAGCCCCAGCATTTT. Its protein is CASSFQGTQNQPQHF.

The chain recombines TRBV7-9 with TRBJ2-7; a weak D match, TRBD1 (6 bases). CDR1 and CDR2 from the germline V gene are SEHNR and FQNEAQ (reference sequence). The CDR3 is 12 residues long. V was pared by 5 bases and J by 5 bases, with 10 bases between. The DNA for the CDR3 is TGTGCCAGCAGCACACAGGGTAACGAGCAGTACTTC. Translation: CASSTQGNEQYF.

This clonotype was observed a few times. The chain employs TRBV7-9 and TRBJ2-3; 7 nucleotides match TRBD1. Germline trimming cut 6 bases from V and 6 bases from J; bases unmatched to any gene: 9. The CDR3 totals 14 residues. In germline, CDR1 is SEHNR, CDR2 FQNEAQ (reference sequence). CDR3: CASRKGGEGDTQYF. The CDR3 nucleotides are TGTGCCAGCAGAAAAGGGGGCGAAGGGGATACGCAGTATTTT.

V is TRBV20-1 and J is TRBJ1-1; D call uncertain. The germline CDR1 and CDR2 sequences are DFQATT and SNEGSKA (reference sequence). Trimming stripped 1 base from V and 13 bases from J, with 13 bases between. This CDR3 region has 11 residues. CDR3 DNA: TGCAGTGCTAGAGGGCGGCGGTTAGGTTTCTTT. Translated, it gives CSARGRRLGFF.

The chain combines TRBV5-1 with TRBJ1-1; no clear D gene. Trimming removed 0 bases at V and 0 bases at J, with 12 bases between. CDR1 SGHRS and CDR2 YFSETQ come from the germline V gene. This CDR3 has 16 amino acids. The CDR3 DNA reads TGCGCCAGCAGCTTGGGGCAGCGGAGTCTGAACACTGAAGCTTTCTTT. It translates to CASSLGQRSLNTEAFF.